This TCR beta chain was found in a study of OX40 agonist ivuxolimab in advanced cancers. Study at large: Ivuxolimab doses were 0.01, 0.1, 0.3, 1.5, 3 or 10 mg/kg every 2 weeks. Overall study results and limits: Relative to CD4+, CD8+ T cells held more expanded clones on average.

As for this clone: Its specificity is not known.

The CDR3 loop spans 13 amino acids. The germline CDR1 and CDR2 sequences are MNHNY and SVGAGI (reference sequence). V was shortened by 2 bases and J by 4 bases, with 8 bases between the two germline ends. Clones were sequenced by immunoSEQ multiplex PCR, and TCRdb holds only the in-frame ones, with some missing. Here the sample spans tens of thousands of clones, roughly 79% being singletons. This sequence originates from an adult with an advanced solid tumor such as melanoma, head and neck, liver or kidney cancer. The specimen comprised CD4+ or CD8+ T cells sorted from blood, sampled in a trial of the OX40 agonist ivuxolimab. The chain has TRBV6-6 and TRBJ1-2, with no clear D. CDR3 in amino acids: CASSYIGLYGYTF. Here the CDR3 DNA reads TGTGCCAGCAGTTACATAGGGCTCTATGGCTACACCTTC.